This T cell receptor beta chain stems from a study of blood T cell repertoires in COVID-19. Study-wide background: The analysed material was cDNA or gDNA that came from T cells, B-cell-depleted T cells, or PBMCs.

As handled by the study authors: Estimation of nucleated cell counts relied on the amplification of reference gene primers. Assay used: immunoSEQ multiplex PCR; TCRdb lists only in-frame clones, some missing. V and J calls and clone size are as listed in that table; D and trimming were resolved from the DNA. The data show some 270,000 clones, approximately 89% seen once. In germline, CDR1 is MNHEY, CDR2 SMNVEV (reference sequence). The CDR3 spans 13 residues. Deletions cut 3 bases from V and 5 bases from J, with 9 bases between. This TCR came from a woman in her thirties or forties who had recovered from COVID-19. The sample comprised peripheral blood. This chain joins TRBV27 and TRBJ2-3; no definite D call. In DNA, the CDR3 is TGTGCCAGCAGTTTCAGGCAAGGAGATACGCAGTATTTT. Amino acids: CASSFRQGDTQYF.